This T cell receptor beta chain stems from a study of technical replicates of blood from four donors. Using immunoSEQ multiplex PCR, the repertoire was profiled, and TCRdb retains in-frame clones only, with some absent. The sample holds under 85,000 clones; about 90% are singletons and the top ten take about 0.4%. The table lists this clone with a few counts. CDR1 is SGHDT and CDR2 is YYEEEE in the germline V gene. The CDR3 loop spans 14 amino acids. V was clipped by 3 bases and J by 3 bases, with 12 bases between them. Sequenced: T cells isolated from PBMCs. This chain joins TRBV5-6 and TRBJ1-1, with no clear D. This clonotype was sampled from a human donor in good health. In DNA form, the CDR3 reads TGTGCCAGCAGCTCGATATACGGGGACACTGAAGCTTTCTTT. Residues: CASSSIYGDTEAFF.